The 13 T cell receptor beta chains reported below all come from one sample, sequenced in a study of technical replicates of blood from several donors. This table comes from immunoSEQ multiplex PCR, and its TCRdb copy is limited to in-frame clones, with some not included. The table shows more than 75,000 clones, with roughly 95% occurring only once. Sequenced sample: T cells isolated from PBMCs. The receptors derive from a human donor in good health.

The chain uses TRBV4-1 and TRBJ2-1, with D possibly being TRBD2 (6 bases). The CDR3 runs to 15 residues. Germline CDR1 reads MGHRA; CDR2 reads YSYEKL. V gave up 5 bases and J gave up 6 bases, with 17 bases separating them. The CDR3 spells CASSLYGSWGNEQFF. The CDR3 nucleotides are TGCGCCAGCAGCTTATACGGGAGCTGGGGCAATGAGCAGTTCTTC.

The chain has TRBV6-1 and TRBJ1-4; D ambiguous. Trimming shortened V by 6 bases and J by 5 bases, and 10 bases separated the two germline ends. Per the germline V gene, CDR1 is MNHNS and CDR2 is SASEGT. The CDR3 spans 13 residues. CDR3 coding DNA: TGTGCCAGCAGGGGCCAGGCGAATGAAAAACTGTTTTTT. It translates to CASRGQANEKLFF.

CDR3 sequence reads: CASRRETNYGYTF. CDR3 sequence (DNA): TGTGCCAGCAGGCGGGAAACTAACTATGGCTACACCTTC. V and J are TRBV28 and TRBJ1-2; no definite D call. CDR1 is MDHEN and CDR2 is SYDVKM in the germline V gene. The V and J ends lost 6 bases and 0 bases respectively, with 8 bases between them. This CDR3 has 13 amino acids.

As DNA, the CDR3 is TGTGCCAGCAGCTGGGAGACTAGCGGGAGTCCGGAGACCCAGTACTTC. It is translated as CASSWETSGSPETQYF. The rearrangement links TRBV7-9 to TRBJ2-5; TRBD2 agrees at 12 bases. This CDR3 is built from 16 residues. From germline, CDR1 is SEHNR and CDR2 FQNEAQ (reference sequence). Trimming took 4 bases from V and 5 from J; bases not matched to a gene: 8.

This sequence joins TRBV30 and TRBJ2-1; 9 bases align to TRBD2. V was clipped by 6 bases and J by 9 bases; unmatched bases: 12. The CDR3 is made up of 14 amino acids. Germline V gene sequence: CDR1 GTSNPN, CDR2 SVGIG (reference sequence). The CDR3, as DNA: TGTGCCTGTCGTAGCGGGAGTGGGGCGGGTGAGCAGTTCTTC. Amino acids: CACRSGSGAGEQFF.

V and J are TRBV19 and TRBJ1-3, with TRBD1 matching 7 bases. CDR1 and CDR2 (germline): LNHDA, SQIVND (reference sequence). Germline trimming cut 5 bases from V and 0 bases from J; bases unmatched to any gene: 7. This CDR3 is built from 16 residues. Here the CDR3 reads CASSEDREHSGNTIYF. The DNA of the CDR3 is TGTGCCAGTAGTGAAGACAGGGAACACTCTGGAAACACCATATATTTT.

This clone was observed a few times. V usage is TRBV5-1 and J usage is TRBJ1-3; D remains ambiguous. CDR1 is SGHRS, CDR2 YFSETQ, per germline. The CDR3 consists of 14 residues. The germline V and J ends were trimmed by 0 bases and 0 bases, with 4 bases remaining between them. The CDR3, as DNA: TGCGCCAGCAGCTTGGACAACTCTGGAAACACCATATATTTT. As protein: CASSLDNSGNTIYF. The full variable domain, rest sourced from reference TRBV5-1 and TRBJ1-3, is KAGVTQTPRYLIKTRGQQVTLSCSPISGHRSVSWYQQTPGQGLQFLFEYFSETQRNKGNFPGRFSGRQFSNSRSEMNVSTLELGDSALYLCASSLDNSGNTIYFGEGSWLTVV.

The gene calls are TRBV5-6 and TRBJ2-5; 7 bases match TRBD1. The trim removed 4 bases at V and 1 base at J, leaving 4 bases unmatched. This CDR3 region has 14 residues. CDR1 and CDR2 from the germline V gene are SGHDT and YYEEEE. CDR3 nucleotide sequence: TGTGCCAGCAGCACGGGACAGCCCCAAGAGACCCAGTACTTC. It encodes CASSTGQPQETQYF.

CDR3 nucleotides: TGTGCCAGCAGTGAAGATGGCGGGCTCGGGGGCTACACCTTC. Translated, it gives CASSEDGGLGGYTF. This sequence joins TRBV27 and TRBJ1-2; D remains ambiguous. CDR3 size: 14 residues. V lost 5 bases to trimming and J lost 8 bases, with 18 bases between them. CDR1 and CDR2 (germline): MNHEY, SMNVEV (reference sequence).

This chain links TRBV7-3 with TRBJ1-1; 7 nucleotides align to TRBD1. Germline loops: CDR1 SGHTA, CDR2 FQGTGA. The CDR3 loop spans 13 amino acids. V was pared by 5 bases and J by 2 bases, with 2 bases of the junction left unmatched. The CDR3 nucleotides are TGTGCCAGCAGCAGGACAGGAAACACTGAAGCTTTCTTT. It translates to CASSRTGNTEAFF.

The CDR3 DNA is TGCGCCAGCAGCCAAGATGCGGGAACTAATGAAAAACTGTTTTTT. Residues: CASSQDAGTNEKLFF. The rearrangement links TRBV4-3 to TRBJ1-4; unclear D gene. Germline loops: CDR1 LGHNA, CDR2 YSLEER. CDR3 length: 15 amino acids. The germline V and J ends were trimmed by 0 bases and 1 base, with 6 bases remaining between them.

The sample holds one count of this clone. V gene TRBV5-1 combines with J gene TRBJ2-2; 10 bases agree with TRBD1. This CDR3 spans 14 amino acids. Germline V gene sequence: CDR1 SGHRS, CDR2 YFSETQ. After removal of 4 bases from V and 6 bases from J, the junction contained 3 bases not matched to a gene. The DNA for the CDR3 is TGCGCCAGCAGCCACGGACAGGGGGCCGGGGAGCTGTTTTTT. Translation gives CASSHGQGAGELFF.

This clone was picked up one time. The V and J genes are TRBV9 and TRBJ2-7, with a tentative D call TRBD1 (5 bases). Deletions cut 0 bases from V and 2 bases from J, with 12 bases between. CDR1 and CDR2 from the germline V gene are SGDLS and YYNGEE. The CDR3 is made up of 15 amino acids. CDR3 residues: CASSVGGGQTYEQYF. The CDR3 DNA is TGTGCCAGCAGCGTAGGAGGCGGACAAACCTACGAGCAGTACTTC.